This TCR beta chain derives from a study of regulatory T cells. Amplification used 52 TRBV primers and 13 TRBJ primers. This table comes from immunoSEQ multiplex PCR, and its TCRdb copy is limited to in-frame clones, with some not included. The repertoire holds approximately 20,000 clones, approximately 94% seen once, with around 3.3% in the top ten. Of note for this clone: The antigen remains unidentified.

Every patient with CD3G deficiency had evidence of autoimmunity. At testing, patients were 2 to 39 years old, with reduced naive and increased memory T-cell proportions. The CDR3 sequence is 15 residues long. The germline CDR1 and CDR2 sequences are SEHNR and FQNEAQ (reference sequence). The germline V and J ends were trimmed by 1 base and 1 base, with 9 bases remaining between them. Study-level findings and limits: Regulatory T cells showed the strongest V-J pair restriction and V/J gene skewing among patient repertoires. Control CD8+ cells showed a nonsignificant trend toward higher Shannon entropy than patient CD8+ cells.

What was sequenced was CD8+ T cells sorted from blood. The chain is built from TRBV7-9 and TRBJ2-3, with unresolved D. The TCR comes from a child between 2 and 9 years old with CD3G deficiency. The chain's CDR3 is CASSLGSARTDTQYF. The CDR3 DNA is TGTGCCAGCAGCTTAGGAAGCGCCCGCACAGATACGCAGTATTTT.